The 18 T cell receptor beta chains presented below share a single source sample, sequenced in a study of blood T cells in healthy people across ages. A second PCR, run for about 6 to 11 cycles, used a sample-barcoded 5' primer plus a J-beta primer mix. TCRdb passed the 5' RACE reads through MiXCR, listing each CDR3 protein once. Seen here are roughly 800,000 distinct CDR3 sequences, approximately 35% observed once, and the top ten hold around 13%. Material: blood. The receptors here all came from a man aged 18 to 29 in good health.

Comment on this clonotype: A read error may be the cause here, since a much bigger clone is one base away. The chain links TRBV20-1 to TRBJ2-5; TRBD2 aligns across 10 bases. Germline assignment: CDR1 DFQATT and CDR2 SNEGSKA (reference sequence). This CDR3 contains 13 residues. The chain's CDR3 is CSVRGLAQVTQYF. The CDR3 region has the DNA TGCAGTGTTAGGGGACTAGCGCAAGTGACCCAGTACTTC.

The chain joins TRBV30 to TRBJ2-7, with D possibly called TRBD1 or TRBD2 (5 bases each). Germline V gives CDR1 GTSNPN, CDR2 SVGIG (reference sequence). The CDR3 consists of 15 residues. Trimming pared 0 bases from V and 6 bases from J, leaving 18 bases between. CDR3 in amino acids: CAWSVLTGLRSEQYF. As DNA, the CDR3 is TGTGCCTGGAGTGTACTTACGGGGCTAAGGTCCGAGCAGTACTTC.

This chain links TRBV19 with TRBJ2-1; a possible D gene is TRBD1 (5 bases). Germline CDR1 reads LNHDA; CDR2 reads SQIVND (reference sequence). The CDR3 runs 15 residues. V lost 0 bases, J lost 0 bases, and 6 bases lay in between. CDR3 nucleotides: TGTGCCAGTAGTATAGATCAGGGCTCCTACAATGAGCAGTTCTTC. Translated: CASSIDQGSYNEQFF.

The V and J genes are TRBV4-2 and TRBJ2-7, with a possible D match to TRBD2 (6 bases). The assigned J gene may be wrong: the sequence end matches TRBJ2-5 better. Germline CDR1 and CDR2: LGHNA and YNFKEQ. The CDR3 runs 14 residues. The CDR3 here is CASSQGEASGTQYF. CDR3 DNA sequence: TGTGCCAGCAGCCAAGGGGAGGCATCCGGGACCCAGTACTTC.

A note on this clonotype: The junction does not match germline at one end; this may be a read error. V and J are TRBV6-5 and TRBJ2-5; the D gene is possibly TRBD1 (7 bases). CDR1 and CDR2 from the germline V gene are MNHEY and SVGAGI. The CDR3 covers 12 residues. CDR3: CAGRGASGTQYF. Here the CDR3 DNA reads TGTGCCGGCAGGGGGGCCAGTGGGACCCAGTACTTC.

The chain employs TRBV15 and TRBJ2-3; D not certain. Germline V gene sequence: CDR1 LNHNV, CDR2 YYDKDF (reference sequence). The CDR3 is made up of 16 amino acids. Trimming took 0 bases from V and 2 from J, leaving 12 bases between them. The CDR3 nucleotides read TGTGCCACCAGCAGAGATCGGTTACGGAACACAGATACGCAGTATTTT. This translates into CATSRDRLRNTDTQYF.

This clonotype has just a few counts. The chain couples TRBV12-3 or TRBV12-4 to TRBJ1-1, with D unresolved. The CDR3 runs to 12 residues. The V end lost 5 bases, the J end lost 4 bases, and 8 bases lay between the germline ends. The CDR3 protein is CASSAAGTEAFF. For the CDR3, the DNA is TGTGCCAGCAGTGCGGCGGGCACTGAAGCTTTCTTT.

This chain connects TRBV3-1 to TRBJ2-7, with D perhaps TRBD2 (6 bases). The CDR3 is made up of 15 amino acids. Trimming stripped 1 base from V and 2 bases from J, with 12 bases between. Looked up from germline, CDR1 is LGHDT and CDR2 is YNNKEL (reference sequence). Here the CDR3 reads CASSQGRGLPYEQYF. The CDR3 DNA is TGTGCCAGCAGCCAAGGGCGGGGACTCCCCTACGAGCAGTACTTC.

In this sample, this clonotype turned up a few times. The chain uses TRBV5-1 and TRBJ2-3; tentatively, D is TRBD1 (5 bases). This CDR3 is built from 16 residues. V was pared by 1 base and J by 0 bases, with 12 bases between. The germline CDR1 and CDR2 sequences are SGHRS and YFSETQ. CDR3 DNA: TGCGCCAGCAGCTTGTCGACAGATTCTAGCACAGATACGCAGTATTTT. Protein sequence: CASSLSTDSSTDTQYF.

The chain uses TRBV3-1 and TRBJ1-2; D not resolved. Trimming cost V 1 base and J 2 bases, with 8 bases left between them. CDR3 length: 14 amino acids. The V gene's germline CDR1 is LGHDT and CDR2 YNNKEL (reference sequence). This CDR3 is CASSQGVANYGYTF. CDR3 DNA sequence: TGTGCCAGCAGCCAAGGCGTAGCCAACTATGGCTACACCTTC.

There are a few counts of this clonotype. This chain uses TRBV12-3 or TRBV12-4 with TRBJ2-2, with 7 bases matching TRBD1. CDR3 length: 17 amino acids. The J segment lost 5 bases and the V segment lost 7 bases, leaving 16 bases of the junction unmatched. The CDR3 DNA reads as TGTGCCAGCACCCAACCCCCGGCAGGGGGTTGGACCGGGGAGCTGTTTTTT. The encoded protein is CASTQPPAGGWTGELFF.

The chain couples TRBV20-1 to TRBJ1-2; D perhaps matches TRBD1 (5 bases). The length of the CDR3 is 14 residues. Trimming left V 6 bases short and J 4 bases short, with 18 bases between. Germline V gene data show CDR1 as DFQATT and CDR2 as SNEGSKA (reference sequence). CDR3 region: CSASSSSGPYGYTF. The CDR3 bases are TGCAGTGCCAGCTCCAGTTCAGGGCCCTATGGCTACACCTTC.

In this sample, this clonotype turned up once. A read error may explain this, as a much larger clone is one base away. The V and J genes are TRBV15 and TRBJ2-1, with D tentatively TRBD1 (5 bases). Trimming removed 3 bases at V and 4 bases at J, with 10 bases between. In germline, CDR1 is LNHNV, CDR2 YYDKDF (reference sequence). CDR3 length: 14 residues. CDR3 sequence reads: CATSRGRDYNEQFF. The DNA for the CDR3 is TGTGCCACCAGCAGGGGCAGGGATTACAATGAGCAGTTCTTC.

This clonotype has just one count. The chain employs TRBV29-1 and TRBJ1-2; 8 bases match TRBD1. From germline, CDR1 is SQVTM and CDR2 ANQGSEA. This CDR3 contains 15 residues. The J segment lost 5 bases and the V segment lost 3 bases, leaving 11 bases of the junction unmatched. In nucleotides, the CDR3 is TGCAGCGTTGATGACAGGGGTTCCCCCTTATATGGCTACACCTTC. It encodes CSVDDRGSPLYGYTF. Combining the CDR3 with reference TRBV29-1 and TRBJ1-2 gives the whole variable domain SAVISQKPSRDICQRGTSLTIQCQVDSQVTMMFWYRQQPGQSLTLIATANQGSEATYESGFVIDKFPISRPNLTFSTLTVSNMSPEDSSIYLCSVDDRGSPLYGYTFGSGTRLTVV.

The chain uses TRBV9 and TRBJ1-1; 8 bases map to TRBD1. CDR1 and CDR2 from the germline V gene are SGDLS and YYNGEE. The ends lost 1 base at V and 1 base at J; junction bases unmatched: 3. This CDR3 is 15 amino acids long. CDR3 amino acids: CASSVRTGPNTEAFF. CDR3 nucleotide sequence: TGTGCCAGCAGCGTACGGACAGGGCCGAACACTGAAGCTTTCTTT. The full variable domain, rest sourced from reference TRBV9 and TRBJ1-1, is DSGVTQTPKHLITATGQRVTLRCSPRSGDLSVYWYQQSLDQGLQFLIQYYNGEERAKGNILERFSAQQFPDLHSELNLSSLELGDSALYFCASSVRTGPNTEAFFGQGTRLTVV.

A few counts support this clonotype. This chain uses TRBV14 with TRBJ2-5, with 7 bases matching TRBD1. The CDR3 is made up of 15 amino acids. Germline-derived CDR1 and CDR2 are SGHDN and FVKESK. The V and J ends lost 2 bases and 4 bases, in that order; junction bases with no gene match: 7. CDR3 protein: CASSQWTGKLETQYF. The CDR3 DNA sequence: TGTGCCAGCAGCCAATGGACAGGAAAATTAGAGACCCAGTACTTC.

The V call is TRBV6-6, the J call TRBJ2-5; D unresolved. Trimming cost V 4 bases and J 2 bases, with 20 bases left between them. CDR3 length: 17 residues. CDR1 is MNHNY, CDR2 SVGAGI, per germline (reference sequence). The CDR3 coding sequence is TGTGCCAGCAGTTTACTCGTCTCTCCGTCAATACAAGAGACCCAGTACTTC. As protein: CASSLLVSPSIQETQYF.

The chain uses TRBV4-3 and TRBJ2-2; D call uncertain. V dropped 0 bases and J dropped 8 bases, with 10 bases sitting between them. The CDR3 loop spans 14 amino acids. CDR1 LGHNA and CDR2 YSLEER come from the germline V gene. CDR3 bases: TGCGCCAGCAGCCAAGAGTTGGGTGCGGGGGAGCTGTTTTTT. Residues: CASSQELGAGELFF.